Listed here is a single TCR beta chain. V shed 1 base and J shed 4 bases, with 14 bases lying between them. The CDR3 covers 15 residues. CDR1 is SGHNT and CDR2 is YYREEE in the germline V gene (reference sequence). This record comes from a study of blood T cell repertoires in COVID-19. Study in general: The United States, Italy and Spain were the sources of the acute and convalescent COVID-19 samples. In each case, the material was cDNA or gDNA derived from T cells, B-cell-depleted T cells, or PBMCs.

Profiled with immunoSEQ multiplex PCR; TCRdb holds only in-frame clones, not every one. The sample carries fewer than 100,000 clones, 75% to 95% recorded once. The sample taken for sequencing was peripheral blood. The rearrangement uses TRBV5-4 and TRBJ1-2; no clear D. The source is an elderly woman with acute or convalescent COVID-19. The CDR3 reads CASSLSPDTFYGYTF. In DNA, the CDR3 is TGTGCCAGCAGCTTGTCGCCCGACACTTTCTATGGCTACACCTTC.